The next 8 T cell receptor beta chains were all read from a single sample in a study of T cell responses to AZD1222 COVID-19 vaccine. The table came from immunoSEQ multiplex PCR; TCRdb's copy has only in-frame clones and leaves some out. Seen here are about 120,000 clones, roughly nine tenths observed once, and the top ten hold around 2.4%. This sample comprised peripheral blood, obtained on day 0 of AZD1222 vaccination. The receptors derive from an adult in good health.

The sample holds one count of this clone. The CDR3 loop reads CASTGALYEQYF. CDR3 bases: TGTGCCAGCACCGGGGCCCTCTACGAGCAGTACTTC. J is TRBJ2-7 and V is TRBV28, with D perhaps TRBD1 or TRBD2 (5 bases each). Germline V CDR1 and CDR2: MDHEN, SYDVKM. Trimming cost V 7 bases and J 3 bases, with 10 bases left between them. The CDR3 has 12 residues.

The rearrangement uses TRBV27 and TRBJ1-2; tentatively, D is TRBD1 (6 bases). Germline lookup yields CDR1 MNHEY and CDR2 SMNVEV (reference sequence). Trimming removed 6 bases at V and 4 bases at J, with 18 bases between. The CDR3 is made up of 15 amino acids. In nucleotides, the CDR3 is TGTGCCAGCAGCCCAGGGGCAGGGCTGGGCTATGGCTACACCTTC. It specifies CASSPGAGLGYGYTF.

This chain links TRBV18 with TRBJ1-5, with TRBD1 matching over 7 bases. Germline CDR1 reads KGHSH; CDR2 reads LQKENI. The CDR3 is 13 amino acids. Trimming took 3 bases from V and 7 from J; bases not matched to a gene: 3. Here the CDR3 DNA reads TGTGCCAGCTCACCTGACAGGGACCAGCCCCAGCATTTT. Residues: CASSPDRDQPQHF.

The chain has TRBV6-5 and TRBJ1-6; a weak D match, TRBD1 (5 bases). CDR1 is MNHEY, CDR2 SVGAGI, per germline. CDR3 length: 14 residues. The ends were cut back, 4 bases at V and 6 bases at J, with 10 bases in the middle. CDR3: CASSLGVFNSPLHF. Written as DNA, the CDR3 is TGTGCCAGCAGTTTAGGGGTTTTTAATTCACCCCTCCACTTT.

This chain uses TRBV2 with TRBJ2-1; 10 bases map to TRBD1. There are 15 residues in the CDR3. Trimming removed 6 bases from V and 6 bases from J; junction bases left unmatched: 8. Germline CDR1 and CDR2: SNHLY and FYNNEI. Here the CDR3 reads CASSAGTGVPNEQFF. The CDR3 nucleotides are TGTGCCAGCAGCGCCGGGACAGGGGTCCCCAATGAGCAGTTCTTC.

The chain couples TRBV4-1 to TRBJ2-7; tentatively, D is TRBD1 (6 bases). The V end was cut by 1 base, the J end by 2 bases, with 18 bases between. This CDR3 region has 17 residues. CDR1 and CDR2 from the germline V gene are MGHRA and YSYEKL. CDR3 sequence (DNA): TGCGCCAGCAGCCAAGGATATCAGGCAGGGGCGACCTACGAGCAGTACTTC. Its protein product is CASSQGYQAGATYEQYF.

In nucleotides, the CDR3 is TGCGCCAGCAGCCTCACAGGGGCAACTGAAGCTTTCTTT. This gives the protein CASSLTGATEAFF. J is TRBJ1-1 and V is TRBV5-1, with 7 bases fitting TRBD1. V trimming: 4 bases; J trimming: 5 bases; junction bases outside the gene matches: 5. Germline V gene sequence: CDR1 SGHRS, CDR2 YFSETQ. The CDR3 is 13 residues long.

V and J are TRBV9 and TRBJ2-1; either TRBD1 or TRBD2 may supply D (7 bases each). The CDR3 is 17 residues long. Germline V gene sequence: CDR1 SGDLS, CDR2 YYNGEE. Trimming stripped 0 bases from V and 8 bases from J, with 21 bases between. The CDR3 here is CASSVGEGRGARDEQFF. CDR3 nucleotide sequence: TGTGCCAGCAGCGTAGGGGAGGGCAGGGGGGCCAGGGATGAGCAGTTCTTC.